This TCR beta chain was captured in a study of sequential checkpoint blockade in melanoma. About the research overall: Arm A got nivolumab then ipilimumab; arm B the reverse, 1:1. Each arm's sequence ended with maintenance nivolumab.

The treatment was: randomized to nivolumab then ipilimumab (arm A) or the reverse (arm B). This clone was seen once. Generated by immunoSEQ multiplex PCR, the TCRdb table keeps only in-frame clones and is missing some. The sample contains 20,000 to 25,000 clones, around 75% of which appear only once. The CDR3 is 15 residues long. Germline loops: CDR1 LNHNV, CDR2 YYDKDF (reference sequence). The V gene lost 1 base and the J gene lost 1 base, with 10 bases spanning the gap. This sequence joins TRBV15 and TRBJ1-2; D not certain. This material consisted of CD8+ T cells sorted from blood (inferred from file names), taken from a patient given nivolumab and ipilimumab in sequence. The TCR sequence derives from a human donor with melanoma. The CDR3 sequence is CATSRGSLLNYGYTF. CDR3 nucleotides: TGTGCCACCAGCAGAGGGTCCTTACTTAACTATGGCTACACCTTC.